What follows are 6 T cell receptor beta chains derived from one specimen sequenced in a study of cytomegalovirus exposure and HLA in healthy donors. Only in-frame clones appear in the TCRdb table, and some are missing; sequencing was by immunoSEQ multiplex PCR. The sample lists 150,000 to 200,000 clones; 70% to 90% were seen once. Sequenced input: PBMCs. The receptors stem from a man aged 25 to 45 in good health and CMV-seropositive.

The chain joins TRBV7-8 to TRBJ2-7; 9 positions agree with TRBD1. Germline loops: CDR1 SGHVS, CDR2 FQNEAQ. Trimming took 1 base from V and 7 from J; bases not matched to a gene: 11. This CDR3 spans 16 amino acids. The CDR3: CASSLVLGTGYREQYF. The DNA of the CDR3 is TGTGCCAGCAGCTTAGTCTTAGGGACAGGGTATCGGGAGCAGTACTTC.

This chain uses TRBV28 with TRBJ1-2; no clear D. The CDR3 contains 15 residues. The V gene's germline CDR1 is MDHEN and CDR2 SYDVKM. Trimming took 9 bases from V and 6 from J, leaving 23 bases between them. The CDR3 nucleotides are TGTGCCAGTAAGCCCCCGGGGAGGAGCGCGGATGGCTACACCTTC. Translating it yields CASKPPGRSADGYTF.

The chain joins TRBV15 to TRBJ2-1, with 9 bases lining up with TRBD1. CDR1 and CDR2 from the germline V gene are LNHNV and YYDKDF (reference sequence). CDR3 size: 17 residues. V lost 2 bases, J lost 4 bases, and 9 bases stayed unmatched. The CDR3 DNA reads as TGTGCCACCAGCAGACTCCTTGACGGGACAGGGTACAATGAGCAGTTCTTC. Protein: CATSRLLDGTGYNEQFF.

The chain is built from TRBV6-5 and TRBJ2-4; TRBD2 is a possible D gene (5 bases). Germline V lookup: CDR1 MNHEY, CDR2 SVGAGI. V was cut by 0 bases and J by 0 bases, with 9 bases left in between. The CDR3 has 16 residues. The CDR3 here is CASSYSYRGAKNIQYF. Here the CDR3 DNA reads TGTGCCAGCAGTTACTCGTATCGGGGAGCCAAAAACATTCAGTACTTC.

J is TRBJ1-1 and V is TRBV18; tentative D call: TRBD1 (6 bases). The length of the CDR3 is 16 residues. Deletions cut 3 bases from V and 0 bases from J, with 14 bases between. The germline CDR1 and CDR2 sequences are KGHSH and LQKENI. CDR3: CASSPLQGNLNTEAFF. CDR3 in DNA: TGTGCCAGCTCACCCCTGCAGGGGAATCTGAACACTGAAGCTTTCTTT. The complete variable domain, with remaining parts taken from reference TRBV18 and TRBJ1-1, reads NAGVMQNPRHLVRRRGQEARLRCSPMKGHSHVYWYRQLPEEGLKFMVYLQKENIIDESGMPKERFSAEFPKEGPSILRIQQVVRGDSAAYFCASSPLQGNLNTEAFFGQGTRLTVV.

The rearrangement joins TRBV6-1 to TRBJ2-5, with TRBD1 identical over 7 bases. Germline-derived CDR1 and CDR2 are MNHNS and SASEGT. V was pared by 7 bases and J by 6 bases, with 8 bases of the junction left unmatched. The CDR3 has 13 residues. CDR3 sequence reads: CASTQTGRKTQYF. CDR3 in DNA: TGTGCCAGCACCCAGACAGGGCGGAAGACCCAGTACTTC.